A selection of T cell receptor beta chains follows, all from one sample in a study of cytomegalovirus exposure and HLA in healthy donors. The repertoire was sequenced with immunoSEQ multiplex PCR; TCRdb's copy has only in-frame clones and lacks some. The sample records about 95,000 clones, 85% being singletons. Sequencing was done on a sample of PBMCs. All receptors come from a young man in good health and CMV-seropositive. Both conserved end residues are part of each CDR3. Each record gives: V gene, CDR3 length, J gene, D gene, clone size, CDR3 protein, CDR3 DNA. A D gene is named only where the DNA matches it firmly. Rows may omit the clone size; those that give it use once, few, many or a size class.

v_call: TRBV27
cdr3_length: 15
j_call: TRBJ2-5
d_call: TRBD2
clone_size: -
cdr3_aa: CASSLSGRARETQYF
cdr3_nt: TGTGCCAGCAGTTTAAGCGGGAGGGCCCGGGAGACCCAGTACTTC

v_call: TRBV29-1
cdr3_length: 17
j_call: TRBJ2-1
d_call: TRBD2
clone_size: -
cdr3_aa: CSVLASGNLNPYNEQFF
cdr3_nt: TGCAGCGTTCTGGCTAGCGGGAACTTAAACCCATACAATGAGCAGTTCTTC

v_call: TRBV29-1
cdr3_length: 14
j_call: TRBJ2-1
d_call: -
clone_size: -
cdr3_aa: CSVAPGPGYNEQFF
cdr3_nt: TGCAGCGTTGCGCCTGGCCCAGGGTACAATGAGCAGTTCTTC

v_call: TRBV11-3
cdr3_length: 15
j_call: TRBJ1-3
d_call: -
clone_size: -
cdr3_aa: CASSPQGISGNTIYF
cdr3_nt: TGTGCCAGCAGCCCACAGGGTATATCTGGAAACACCATATATTTT

v_call: TRBV10-3
cdr3_length: 16
j_call: TRBJ2-7
d_call: -
clone_size: once
cdr3_aa: CAIRGGVVGTSSEQYF
cdr3_nt: TGTGCCATCAGAGGGGGTGTCGTGGGGACGAGTAGCGAGCAGTACTTC

v_call: TRBV27
cdr3_length: 17
j_call: TRBJ1-2
d_call: -
clone_size: -
cdr3_aa: CASSLLAGWGGLYGYTF
cdr3_nt: TGTGCCAGCAGTTTATTGGCAGGGTGGGGAGGATTGTATGGCTACACCTTC

v_call: TRBV29-1
cdr3_length: 15
j_call: TRBJ2-1
d_call: TRBD2
clone_size: -
cdr3_aa: CSVEDLAGGGNEQFF
cdr3_nt: TGCAGCGTTGAAGACCTAGCGGGAGGGGGGAATGAGCAGTTCTTC

v_call: TRBV28
cdr3_length: 14
j_call: TRBJ2-7
d_call: TRBD1
clone_size: -
cdr3_aa: CASSFRGTVYEQYF
cdr3_nt: TGTGCCAGCAGTTTTCGAGGGACAGTGTACGAGCAGTACTTC

v_call: TRBV18
cdr3_length: 17
j_call: TRBJ2-1
d_call: TRBD2
clone_size: -
cdr3_aa: CASSNGLAGGLRDEQFF
cdr3_nt: TGTGCCAGCTCAAACGGACTAGCGGGAGGGCTTCGGGATGAGCAGTTCTTC

v_call: TRBV7-6
cdr3_length: 15
j_call: TRBJ2-2
d_call: TRBD1
clone_size: -
cdr3_aa: CASTSTGQGIGELFF
cdr3_nt: TGTGCCAGCACCTCGACGGGACAGGGGATCGGGGAGCTGTTTTTT

v_call: TRBV10-3
cdr3_length: 13
j_call: TRBJ1-2
d_call: -
clone_size: -
cdr3_aa: CAISNGQNYGYTF
cdr3_nt: TGTGCCATCAGTAACGGACAGAACTATGGCTACACCTTC

v_call: TRBV29-1
cdr3_length: 15
j_call: TRBJ1-3
d_call: TRBD1
clone_size: -
cdr3_aa: CSVSLTTGRGNTIYF
cdr3_nt: TGCAGCGTTTCTCTAACGACAGGGCGGGGAAACACCATATATTTT

v_call: TRBV11-2
cdr3_length: 17
j_call: TRBJ2-2
d_call: -
clone_size: -
cdr3_aa: CASSSRRGGKGTGELFF
cdr3_nt: TGTGCCAGCAGCTCCCGGAGAGGGGGAAAGGGCACCGGGGAGCTGTTTTTT

v_call: TRBV19
cdr3_length: 14
j_call: TRBJ1-5
d_call: TRBD1
clone_size: few
cdr3_aa: CASQGRTGHQPQHF
cdr3_nt: TGTGCCAGTCAGGGGCGGACAGGTCATCAGCCCCAGCATTTT

v_call: TRBV9
cdr3_length: 12
j_call: TRBJ2-1
d_call: -
clone_size: -
cdr3_aa: CASSATKNEQFF
cdr3_nt: TGTGCCAGCAGCGCGACTAAGAATGAGCAGTTCTTC

v_call: TRBV7-6
cdr3_length: 15
j_call: TRBJ2-2
d_call: TRBD1
clone_size: once
cdr3_aa: CASSLGQGDTGELFF
cdr3_nt: TGTGCCAGCAGCTTGGGACAGGGGGACACCGGGGAGCTGTTTTTT

v_call: TRBV28
cdr3_length: 17
j_call: TRBJ2-7
d_call: TRBD1
clone_size: -
cdr3_aa: CASNLPGQGEISHEQYF
cdr3_nt: TGTGCCAGCAATCTACCGGGACAGGGGGAAATAAGCCACGAGCAGTACTTC

v_call: TRBV9
cdr3_length: 14
j_call: TRBJ2-5
d_call: TRBD1
clone_size: -
cdr3_aa: CASSVGGQEETQYF
cdr3_nt: TGTGCCAGCAGCGTAGGAGGACAGGAGGAGACCCAGTACTTC

v_call: TRBV30
cdr3_length: 14
j_call: TRBJ1-2
d_call: TRBD1
clone_size: -
cdr3_aa: CAWSRTGGAEGYTF
cdr3_nt: TGTGCCTGGAGCCGGACAGGGGGCGCCGAGGGCTACACCTTC

v_call: TRBV7-3
cdr3_length: 13
j_call: TRBJ1-1
d_call: -
clone_size: -
cdr3_aa: CASSLGMNTEAFF
cdr3_nt: TGTGCCAGCAGCTTAGGCATGAACACTGAAGCTTTCTTT

v_call: TRBV19
cdr3_length: 21
j_call: TRBJ2-7
d_call: TRBD1
clone_size: -
cdr3_aa: CASSPFWLFSGTGIMKWEQYF
cdr3_nt: TGTGCCAGTAGCCCTTTTTGGCTTTTCTCCGGGACAGGGATCATGAAATGGGAGCAGTACTTC

v_call: TRBV5-1
cdr3_length: 13
j_call: TRBJ2-1
d_call: TRBD2
clone_size: -
cdr3_aa: CASRGRSDNEQFF
cdr3_nt: TGCGCCAGCCGCGGGAGATCGGACAATGAGCAGTTCTTC

v_call: TRBV19
cdr3_length: 15
j_call: TRBJ1-4
d_call: -
clone_size: once
cdr3_aa: CASKWMGEGSEKLFF
cdr3_nt: TGTGCCAGTAAATGGATGGGGGAGGGATCCGAAAAACTGTTTTTT

v_call: TRBV27
cdr3_length: 20
j_call: TRBJ2-2
d_call: -
clone_size: once
cdr3_aa: CASSLYRSDGGFYGTGELFF
cdr3_nt: TGTGCCAGCAGTTTATACCGTAGCGACGGGGGATTTTATGGCACCGGGGAGCTGTTTTTT

v_call: TRBV11-2
cdr3_length: 13
j_call: TRBJ2-1
d_call: -
clone_size: -
cdr3_aa: CASNGDRYNEQFF
cdr3_nt: TGTGCCAGCAACGGAGACAGGTACAATGAGCAGTTCTTC

v_call: TRBV6-5
cdr3_length: 15
j_call: TRBJ1-2
d_call: -
clone_size: -
cdr3_aa: CASSYSLHRAYGYTF
cdr3_nt: TGTGCCAGCAGTTACTCTCTCCACAGGGCCTATGGCTACACCTTC

v_call: TRBV5-6
cdr3_length: 16
j_call: TRBJ2-3
d_call: TRBD2
clone_size: -
cdr3_aa: CASSLPREARTDTQYF
cdr3_nt: TGTGCCAGCAGCTTGCCTCGGGAGGCCAGAACAGATACGCAGTATTTT

v_call: TRBV4-1
cdr3_length: 17
j_call: TRBJ1-1
d_call: -
clone_size: -
cdr3_aa: CASSRGEGRGRDTEAFF
cdr3_nt: TGCGCCAGCAGCCGAGGGGAGGGAAGGGGAAGGGACACTGAAGCTTTCTTT

v_call: TRBV10-3
cdr3_length: 15
j_call: TRBJ2-5
d_call: -
clone_size: -
cdr3_aa: CAISEGPGIQETQYF
cdr3_nt: TGTGCCATCAGTGAGGGCCCAGGAATACAAGAGACCCAGTACTTC